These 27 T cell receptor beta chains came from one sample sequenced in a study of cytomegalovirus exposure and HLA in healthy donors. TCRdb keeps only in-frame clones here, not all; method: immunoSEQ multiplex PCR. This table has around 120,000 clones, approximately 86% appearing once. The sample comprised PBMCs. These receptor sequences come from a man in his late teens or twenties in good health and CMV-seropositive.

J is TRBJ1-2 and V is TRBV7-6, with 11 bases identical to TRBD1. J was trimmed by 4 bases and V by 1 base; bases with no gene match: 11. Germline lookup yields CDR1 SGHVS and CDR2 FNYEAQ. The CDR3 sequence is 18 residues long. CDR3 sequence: CASSLVCRGTGGFYGYTF. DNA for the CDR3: TGTGCCAGCAGCTTAGTTTGTCGGGGGACAGGGGGGTTCTATGGCTACACCTTC.

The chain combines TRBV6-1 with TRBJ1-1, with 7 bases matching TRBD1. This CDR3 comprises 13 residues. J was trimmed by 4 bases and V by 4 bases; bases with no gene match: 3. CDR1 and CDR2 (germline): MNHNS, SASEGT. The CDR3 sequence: CASSATGITEAFF. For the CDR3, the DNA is TGTGCCAGCAGTGCGACAGGGATCACTGAAGCTTTCTTT.

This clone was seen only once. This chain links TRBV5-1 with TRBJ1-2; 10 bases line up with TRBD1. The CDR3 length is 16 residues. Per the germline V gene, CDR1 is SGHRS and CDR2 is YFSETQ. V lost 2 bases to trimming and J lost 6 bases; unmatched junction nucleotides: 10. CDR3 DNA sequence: TGCGCCAGCAGCTTTGTGACAGGGGGCGCGAAGGATGGCTACACCTTC. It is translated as CASSFVTGGAKDGYTF.

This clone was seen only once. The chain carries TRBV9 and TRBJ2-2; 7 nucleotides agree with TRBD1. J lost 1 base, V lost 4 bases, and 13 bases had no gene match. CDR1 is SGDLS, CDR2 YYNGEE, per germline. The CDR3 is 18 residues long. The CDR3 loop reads CASSQHHSGGLNTGELFF. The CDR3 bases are TGTGCCAGCAGCCAACATCACTCAGGGGGATTGAACACCGGGGAGCTGTTTTTT.

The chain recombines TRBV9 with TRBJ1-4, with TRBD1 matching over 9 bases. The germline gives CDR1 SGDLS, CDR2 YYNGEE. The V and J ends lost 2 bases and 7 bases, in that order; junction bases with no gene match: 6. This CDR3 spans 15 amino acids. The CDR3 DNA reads TGTGCCAGCAGCGTGGGAACAGGGGGCTTTGAAAAACTGTTTTTT. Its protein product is CASSVGTGGFEKLFF.

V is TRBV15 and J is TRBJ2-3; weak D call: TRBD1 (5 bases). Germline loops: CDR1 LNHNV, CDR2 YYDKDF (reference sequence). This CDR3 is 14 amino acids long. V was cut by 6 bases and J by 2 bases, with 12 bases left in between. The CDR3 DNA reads TGTGCCACCAGACCTAGGGGCCTCACAGATACGCAGTATTTT. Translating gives CATRPRGLTDTQYF.

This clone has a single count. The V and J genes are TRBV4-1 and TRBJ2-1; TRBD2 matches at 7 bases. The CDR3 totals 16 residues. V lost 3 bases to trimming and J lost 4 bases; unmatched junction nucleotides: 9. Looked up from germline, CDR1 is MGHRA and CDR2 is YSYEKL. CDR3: CASSHLVRGVYNEQFF. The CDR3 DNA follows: TGCGCCAGCAGCCATTTGGTCCGGGGGGTATACAATGAGCAGTTCTTC.

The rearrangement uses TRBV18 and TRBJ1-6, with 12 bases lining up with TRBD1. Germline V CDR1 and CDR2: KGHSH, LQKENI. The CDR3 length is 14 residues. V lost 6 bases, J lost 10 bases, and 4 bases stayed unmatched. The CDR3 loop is CASSGQGANSPLHF. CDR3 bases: TGTGCCAGCTCGGGACAGGGGGCTAACTCACCCCTCCACTTT.

The chain's CDR3 is CASSDSGNNEQFF. Written as DNA, the CDR3 is TGTGCCAGCAGTGACTCGGGAAACAATGAGCAGTTCTTC. The V call is TRBV27, the J call TRBJ2-1; TRBD2 is a possible D gene (5 bases). Germline CDR1 MNHEY, CDR2 SMNVEV (reference sequence). The V and J ends lost 5 bases and 5 bases respectively, with 10 bases between them. There are 13 residues in the CDR3.

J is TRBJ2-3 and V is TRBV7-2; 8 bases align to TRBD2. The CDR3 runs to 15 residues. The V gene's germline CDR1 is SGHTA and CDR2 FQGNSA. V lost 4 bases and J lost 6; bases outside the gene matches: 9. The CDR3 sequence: CASSSTGGAGDTQYF. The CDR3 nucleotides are TGTGCCAGCAGCTCGACCGGGGGGGCCGGGGATACGCAGTATTTT.

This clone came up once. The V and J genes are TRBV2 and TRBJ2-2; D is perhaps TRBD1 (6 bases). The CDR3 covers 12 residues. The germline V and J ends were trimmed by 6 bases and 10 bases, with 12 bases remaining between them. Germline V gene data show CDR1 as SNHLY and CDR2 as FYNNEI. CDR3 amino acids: CASSDTGSELFF. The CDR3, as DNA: TGTGCCAGCAGCGATACAGGGTCGGAGCTGTTTTTT.

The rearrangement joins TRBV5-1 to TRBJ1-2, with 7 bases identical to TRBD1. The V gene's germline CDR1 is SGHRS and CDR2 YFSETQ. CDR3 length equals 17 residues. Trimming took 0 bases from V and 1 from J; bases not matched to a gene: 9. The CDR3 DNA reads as TGCGCCAGCAGCTTGGAGTACAGGGGAAAGGATAACTATGGCTACACCTTC. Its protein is CASSLEYRGKDNYGYTF.

CDR3 sequence (DNA): TGCAGCGTTCTTAGCGGGGGGCCAGCAGATACGCAGTATTTT. Amino acid sequence: CSVLSGGPADTQYF. The chain recombines TRBV29-1 with TRBJ2-3; TRBD2 matches at 10 bases. V was clipped by 5 bases and J by 4 bases; unmatched bases: 6. The CDR3 covers 14 residues. Germline V gives CDR1 SQVTM, CDR2 ANQGSEA.

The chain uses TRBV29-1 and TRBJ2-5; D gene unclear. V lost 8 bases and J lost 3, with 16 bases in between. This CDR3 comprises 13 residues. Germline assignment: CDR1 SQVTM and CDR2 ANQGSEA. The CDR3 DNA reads TGCAGCACGCAACCCGGGTTAGAAGAGACCCAGTACTTC. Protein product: CSTQPGLEETQYF.

The CDR3 sequence: CSVLETNTGELFF. The CDR3 region has the DNA TGCAGCGTACTAGAGACGAACACCGGGGAGCTGTTTTTT. The rearrangement links TRBV29-1 to TRBJ2-2; the D gene is possibly TRBD2 (5 bases). V was trimmed by 6 bases and J by 0 bases, leaving 8 bases between them. The CDR3 is made up of 13 amino acids. Germline V gene data show CDR1 as SQVTM and CDR2 as ANQGSEA.

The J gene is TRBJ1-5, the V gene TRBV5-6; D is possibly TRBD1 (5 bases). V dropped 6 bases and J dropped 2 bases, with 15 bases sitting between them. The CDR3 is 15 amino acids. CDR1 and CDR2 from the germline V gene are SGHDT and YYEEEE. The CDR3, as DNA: TGTGCCAGCACTAGGCGGGACCAGCGCAATCAGCCCCAGCATTTT. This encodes CASTRRDQRNQPQHF.

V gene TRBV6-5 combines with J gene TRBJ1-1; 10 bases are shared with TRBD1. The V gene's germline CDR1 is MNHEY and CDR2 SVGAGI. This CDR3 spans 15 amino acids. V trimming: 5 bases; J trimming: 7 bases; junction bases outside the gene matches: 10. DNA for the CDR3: TGTGCCAGCAGTCCTACCCAGGGACAGGGGTTTGAAGCTTTCTTT. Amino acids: CASSPTQGQGFEAFF.

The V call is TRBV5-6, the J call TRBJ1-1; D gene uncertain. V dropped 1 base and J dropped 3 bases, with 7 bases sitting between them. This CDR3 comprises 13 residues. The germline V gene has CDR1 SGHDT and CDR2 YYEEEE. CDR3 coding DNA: TGTGCCAGCAGCTTGTCACAAGACACTGAAGCTTTCTTT. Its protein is CASSLSQDTEAFF.

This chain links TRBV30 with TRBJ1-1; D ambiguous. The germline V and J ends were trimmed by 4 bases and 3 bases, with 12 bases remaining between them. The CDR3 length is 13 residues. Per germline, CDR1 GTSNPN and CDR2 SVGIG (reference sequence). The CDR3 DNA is TGTGCCTGGAAGTGGAGGGTGGACACTGAAGCTTTCTTT. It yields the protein CAWKWRVDTEAFF.

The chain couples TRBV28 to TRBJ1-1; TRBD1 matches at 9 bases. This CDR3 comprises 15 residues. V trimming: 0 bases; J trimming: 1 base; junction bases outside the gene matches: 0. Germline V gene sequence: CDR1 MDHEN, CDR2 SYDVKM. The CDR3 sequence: CASSLWTGGNTEAFF. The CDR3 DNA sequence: TGTGCCAGCAGTTTATGGACAGGGGGGAACACTGAAGCTTTCTTT.

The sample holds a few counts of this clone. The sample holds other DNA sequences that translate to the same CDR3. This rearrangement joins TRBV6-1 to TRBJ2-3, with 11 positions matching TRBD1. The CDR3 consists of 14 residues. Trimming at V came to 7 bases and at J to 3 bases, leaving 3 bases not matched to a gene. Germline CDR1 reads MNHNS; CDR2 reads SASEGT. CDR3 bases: TGTGCCAGCATGGACAGGGGGCGTACAGATACGCAGTATTTT. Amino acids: CASMDRGRTDTQYF.

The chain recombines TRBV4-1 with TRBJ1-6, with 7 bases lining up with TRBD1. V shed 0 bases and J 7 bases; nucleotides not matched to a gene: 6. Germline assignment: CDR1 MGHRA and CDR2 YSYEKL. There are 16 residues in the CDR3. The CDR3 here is CASSQEGRQGNSPLHF. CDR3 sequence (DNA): TGCGCCAGCAGCCAAGAGGGTCGACAGGGAAATTCACCCCTCCACTTT.

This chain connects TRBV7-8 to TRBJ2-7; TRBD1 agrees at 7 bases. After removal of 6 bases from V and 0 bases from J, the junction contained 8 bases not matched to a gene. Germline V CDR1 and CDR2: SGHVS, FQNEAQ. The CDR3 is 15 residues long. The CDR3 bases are TGTGCCAGCAGAGACGGGACAGCGCCCTCCTACGAGCAGTACTTC. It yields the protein CASRDGTAPSYEQYF.

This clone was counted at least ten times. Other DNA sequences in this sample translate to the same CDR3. CDR3 in DNA: TGTGCCAGCAGCCTCCCCCAGGCGAGCTCCTACGAGCAGTACTTC. Translation: CASSLPQASSYEQYF. V usage is TRBV11-2 and J usage is TRBJ2-7; D remains unclear. Trimming shortened V by 5 bases and J by 0 bases, and 14 bases separated the two germline ends. The length of the CDR3 is 15 residues. Germline V gene sequence: CDR1 SGHAT, CDR2 FQNNGV.

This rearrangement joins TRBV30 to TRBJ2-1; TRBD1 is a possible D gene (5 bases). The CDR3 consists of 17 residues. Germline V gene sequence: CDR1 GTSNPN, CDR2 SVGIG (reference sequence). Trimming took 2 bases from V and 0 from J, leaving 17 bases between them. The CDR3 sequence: CAWSITGSLGSYNEQFF. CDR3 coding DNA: TGTGCCTGGAGTATTACAGGCTCCCTGGGCTCCTACAATGAGCAGTTCTTC.

The DNA for the CDR3 is TGTGCTAGTGGTGCGCAAACAGGGGGAAGCGGCAATGAGCAGTTCTTC. Residues: CASGAQTGGSGNEQFF. The V and J genes are TRBV12-5 and TRBJ2-1; 8 bases align to TRBD1. The CDR3 is 16 residues long. Germline CDR1 is LGHNT and CDR2 is FRNRAP. The ends lost 5 bases at V and 6 bases at J; junction bases unmatched: 12.

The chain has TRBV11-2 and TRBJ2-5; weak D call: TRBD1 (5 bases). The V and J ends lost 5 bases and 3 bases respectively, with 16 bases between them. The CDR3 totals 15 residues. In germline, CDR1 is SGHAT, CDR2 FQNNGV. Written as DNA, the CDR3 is TGTGCCAGCAGCGCGAAAGGGGCAGGAAAAGAGACCCAGTACTTC. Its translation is CASSAKGAGKETQYF.